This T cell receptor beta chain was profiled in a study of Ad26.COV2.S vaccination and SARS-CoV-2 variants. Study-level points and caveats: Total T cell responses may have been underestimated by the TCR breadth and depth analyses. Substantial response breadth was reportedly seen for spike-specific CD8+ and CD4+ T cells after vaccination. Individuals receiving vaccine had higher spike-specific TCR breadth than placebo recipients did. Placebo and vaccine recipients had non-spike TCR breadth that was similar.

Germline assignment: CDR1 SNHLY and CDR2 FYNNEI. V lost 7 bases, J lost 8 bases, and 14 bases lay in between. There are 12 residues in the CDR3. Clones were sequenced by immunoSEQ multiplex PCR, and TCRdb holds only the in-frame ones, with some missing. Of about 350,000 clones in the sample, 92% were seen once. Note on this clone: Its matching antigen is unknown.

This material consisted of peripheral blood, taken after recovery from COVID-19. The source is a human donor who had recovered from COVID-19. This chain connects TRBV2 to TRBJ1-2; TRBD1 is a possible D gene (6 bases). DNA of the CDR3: TGTGCCAGCACCGAACAGGGTGGCGGCTACACCTTC. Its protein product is CASTEQGGGYTF.